This T cell receptor (beta chain) came from a study of cytomegalovirus exposure and HLA in healthy donors. Turning to this clone: What it recognizes is unknown.

CDR1 is LNHDA and CDR2 is SQIVND in the germline V gene (reference sequence). V shed 1 base, J shed 5 bases, and the junction held 7 bases outside the gene matches. The CDR3 has 15 residues. Primers for the PCR totalled 60 Vbeta and 13 Jbeta. Sequenced by immunoSEQ multiplex PCR; TCRdb stores in-frame clones only, minus some. The table has roughly 110,000 clones, roughly 71% seen once. Findings of the study overall: Later on, an analysis found that several of the most significant clusters appeared to be linked to common viral pathogens, which included parvovirus B19. Earlier findings revealed that most TCR beta V segments proved productive either about 87% or about 30% of the time.

This sequence joins TRBV19 and TRBJ2-7, with 8 bases that match TRBD1. The sequence came from a male donor in good health and CMV-seropositive. Sample: PBMCs. The CDR3 protein is CASSIGLGTGNEQYF. The CDR3 coding sequence is TGTGCCAGTAGTATAGGATTGGGGACAGGCAACGAGCAGTACTTC. Full variable domain (outside the CDR3, taken from reference TRBV19 and TRBJ2-7): DGGITQSPKYLFRKEGQNVTLSCEQNLNHDAMYWYRQDPGQGLRLIYYSQIVNDFQKGDIAEGYSVSREKKESFPLTVTSAQKNPTAFYLCASSIGLGTGNEQYFGPGTRLTVT.